This T cell receptor (beta chain) was retrieved from a study of beta chain features in type 1 diabetes. Study-level results: TCRB CDR3s from Type 1 diabetes patients were moderately but significantly shorter in all four CD4+ subsets.

Every bit of the isolated RNA underwent reverse transcription, so sequencing read expressed TCRB transcripts. Clones were read by immunoSEQ multiplex PCR, and TCRdb kept only the in-frame ones, dropping some. Of 240,000 or so clones listed, roughly 22% are singletons. This clone was recorded a few times. What it recognizes is unknown. With 5 bases removed from V and 8 bases from J, the gap between germline ends came to 13 bases. The germline gives CDR1 SEHNR, CDR2 FQNEAQ (reference sequence). This CDR3 is 13 amino acids long. Sequencing input: naive CD4+ T cells from blood. The chain combines TRBV7-9 with TRBJ2-1; a weak D match, TRBD2 (6 bases). This TCR was sampled from a middle-aged woman with type 1 diabetes. The CDR3 loop reads CASSLRGIDEQFF. The DNA for the CDR3 is TGTGCCAGCAGCCTCCGGGGGATCGATGAGCAGTTCTTC.